This T cell receptor beta chain is from a study of cytomegalovirus exposure and HLA in healthy donors. The PCR was carried out with 60 Vbeta primers and 13 Jbeta primers. The repertoire was sequenced with immunoSEQ multiplex PCR; TCRdb's copy has only in-frame clones and lacks some. The table for this sample gives about 170,000 clones. V lost 6 bases to trimming and J lost 2 bases, with 13 bases between them. Germline CDR1 MGHDK, CDR2 SYGVNS. The CDR3 extends over 14 amino acids. This clonotype originated in a woman under 30 in good health and CMV-seropositive. The J gene is TRBJ1-2, the V gene TRBV25-1, with a weak D call TRBD1 (5 bases). Specimen: PBMCs. The chain's CDR3 is CASRPRGNNYGYTF. DNA for the CDR3: TGTGCCAGCAGGCCCCGGGGGAACAACTATGGCTACACCTTC.